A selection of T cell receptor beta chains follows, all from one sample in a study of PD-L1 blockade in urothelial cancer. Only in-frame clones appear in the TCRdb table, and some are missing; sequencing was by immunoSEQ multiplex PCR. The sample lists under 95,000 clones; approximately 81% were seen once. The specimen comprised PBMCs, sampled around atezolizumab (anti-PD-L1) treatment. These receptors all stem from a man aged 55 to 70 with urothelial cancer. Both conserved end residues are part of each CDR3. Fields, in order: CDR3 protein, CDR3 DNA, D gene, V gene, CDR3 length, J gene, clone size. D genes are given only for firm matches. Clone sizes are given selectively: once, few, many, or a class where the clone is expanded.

CDR3aa: CASRLQGYTEAFF; CDR3nt: TGTGCCAGCAGGCTACAGGGTTACACTGAAGCTTTCTTT; d_gene: NA; v_gene: TRBV27; len: 13; j_gene: TRBJ1-1; abundance: NA
CDR3aa: CASSYRGLTNEKLFF; CDR3nt: TGTGCCAGCAGTTACAGGGGTTTGACTAATGAAAAACTGTTTTTT; d_gene: TRBD1; v_gene: TRBV2; len: 15; j_gene: TRBJ1-4; abundance: NA
CDR3aa: CASSLVTGENYGYTF; CDR3nt: TGCGCCAGCAGCTTGGTCACAGGGGAAAACTATGGCTACACCTTC; d_gene: TRBD1; v_gene: TRBV5-1; len: 15; j_gene: TRBJ1-2; abundance: NA
CDR3aa: CASSQERSTSGGPQETQYF; CDR3nt: TGTGCCAGCAGCCAAGAAAGGTCAACAAGCGGGGGCCCTCAAGAGACCCAGTACTTC; d_gene: TRBD2; v_gene: TRBV4-2; len: 19; j_gene: TRBJ2-5; abundance: NA
CDR3aa: CASSEGTTLTDTQYF; CDR3nt: TGTGCCAGCAGTGAAGGGACAACGTTAACAGATACGCAGTATTTT; d_gene: NA; v_gene: TRBV6-1; len: 15; j_gene: TRBJ2-3; abundance: NA
CDR3aa: CAWDRDRVGSEQFF; CDR3nt: TGTGCCTGGGACCGGGACAGGGTAGGGAGTGAGCAGTTCTTC; d_gene: TRBD1; v_gene: TRBV30; len: 14; j_gene: TRBJ2-1; abundance: few
CDR3aa: CAIAGGGQGVYEQYF; CDR3nt: TGTGCCATCGCCGGGGGGGGACAGGGGGTTTACGAGCAGTACTTC; d_gene: TRBD1; v_gene: TRBV10-3; len: 15; j_gene: TRBJ2-7; abundance: NA
CDR3aa: CASKSSWANQETQYF; CDR3nt: TGTGCCAGCAAATCGTCGTGGGCAAACCAAGAGACCCAGTACTTC; d_gene: NA; v_gene: TRBV2; len: 15; j_gene: TRBJ2-5; abundance: NA
CDR3aa: CASSLAGQGGYTF; CDR3nt: TGTGCCAGCAGCTTAGCCGGACAGGGAGGCTACACCTTC; d_gene: TRBD1; v_gene: TRBV7-9; len: 13; j_gene: TRBJ1-2; abundance: NA
CDR3aa: CASSEPRGTEDTQYF; CDR3nt: TGTGCCAGCAGCGAGCCTAGGGGGACGGAGGATACGCAGTATTTT; d_gene: NA; v_gene: TRBV9; len: 15; j_gene: TRBJ2-3; abundance: NA
CDR3aa: CASSLVDGTGFYGYTF; CDR3nt: TGTGCCAGCAGCTTGGTAGACGGCACAGGATTCTATGGCTACACCTTC; d_gene: NA; v_gene: TRBV5-6; len: 16; j_gene: TRBJ1-2; abundance: NA
CDR3aa: CASSNYRGRNQPQHF; CDR3nt: TGTGCCAGTAGTAATTACAGGGGGAGAAATCAGCCCCAGCATTTT; d_gene: TRBD1; v_gene: TRBV19; len: 15; j_gene: TRBJ1-5; abundance: NA
CDR3aa: CASSKGLAGRSRTDTQYF; CDR3nt: TGTGCCAGCAGCAAGGGACTAGCGGGGCGATCGCGCACAGATACGCAGTATTTT; d_gene: TRBD2; v_gene: TRBV5-6; len: 18; j_gene: TRBJ2-3; abundance: NA
CDR3aa: CASSSRVTNEKLFF; CDR3nt: TGTGCCAGCAGCTCCAGGGTCACTAATGAAAAACTGTTTTTT; d_gene: NA; v_gene: TRBV11-2; len: 14; j_gene: TRBJ1-4; abundance: NA
CDR3aa: CASSPRPGVITGELFF; CDR3nt: TGCGCCAGCAGCCCCCGGCCGGGAGTAATCACCGGGGAGCTGTTTTTT; d_gene: NA; v_gene: TRBV5-1; len: 16; j_gene: TRBJ2-2; abundance: NA